The 28 T cell receptor beta chains listed next were all sequenced from one sample in a study of cytomegalovirus exposure and HLA in healthy donors. The PCR had 60 Vbeta and 13 Jbeta primers. Some clones are missing from TCRdb's copy, which holds only in-frame ones; the method was immunoSEQ multiplex PCR. In the table there are 310,000 or so clones, around nine tenths of which are singletons. The source material was PBMCs. These receptors all stem from a woman aged 18-29 years in good health and CMV-seronegative.

The V and J genes are TRBV12-5 and TRBJ2-2; weak D call: TRBD2 (6 bases). There are 15 residues in the CDR3. Deletions cut 6 bases from V and 2 bases from J, with 13 bases between. Germline V lookup: CDR1 LGHNT, CDR2 FRNRAP. In nucleotides, the CDR3 is TGTGCTAGTGGGGGGCGGGGTCATAACACCGGGGAGCTGTTTTTT. Translating it yields CASGGRGHNTGELFF.

The chain employs TRBV19 and TRBJ1-1, with D tentatively TRBD1 (5 bases). Deletions cut 0 bases from V and 10 bases from J, with 12 bases between. This CDR3 has 13 amino acids. Germline values: CDR1 LNHDA, CDR2 SQIVND (reference sequence). The CDR3 DNA follows: TGTGCCAGTAGTATAGACACACAGGAAGTAGCTTTCTTT. Translating it yields CASSIDTQEVAFF.

The chain combines TRBV6-5 with TRBJ2-1; 11 nucleotides line up with TRBD1. In germline, CDR1 is MNHEY, CDR2 SVGAGI. This CDR3 comprises 15 residues. V was pared by 2 bases and J by 6 bases, with 3 bases of the junction left unmatched. CDR3 loop: CASSYTGTGGNEQFF. DNA of the CDR3: TGTGCCAGCAGTTACACAGGGACAGGGGGCAATGAGCAGTTCTTC.

In DNA form, the CDR3 reads TGTGCCAGCTCACCACCGGCCAGGGTCGGCGAGACCCAGTACTTC. Protein sequence: CASSPPARVGETQYF. This rearrangement joins TRBV18 to TRBJ2-5; D might be TRBD1 (5 bases). V was pared by 0 bases and J by 5 bases, with 13 bases between. The CDR3 consists of 15 residues. The germline CDR1 and CDR2 sequences are KGHSH and LQKENI.

This chain uses TRBV13 with TRBJ1-2, with D possibly matching TRBD1 (5 bases). CDR1 is PRHDT and CDR2 is FYEKMQ in the germline V gene (reference sequence). CDR3 length: 12 residues. V lost 5 bases to trimming and J lost 8 bases, with 12 bases between them. CDR3 DNA sequence: TGTGCCAGCAGCCTTACCTCAGGGGGCTACACCTTC. This gives the protein CASSLTSGGYTF.

The chain combines TRBV5-1 with TRBJ2-7; 9 bases agree with TRBD1. The CDR3 covers 15 residues. The germline CDR1 and CDR2 sequences are SGHRS and YFSETQ. Unmatched junction bases numbered 4, after V lost 0 bases and J lost 3 bases. The CDR3 here is CASSLGGTGIYEQYF. In DNA, the CDR3 is TGCGCCAGCAGCTTGGGTGGGACAGGGATCTACGAGCAGTACTTC. The full variable domain, in which reference TRBV5-1 and TRBJ2-7 provide the parts outside the CDR3, is KAGVTQTPRYLIKTRGQQVTLSCSPISGHRSVSWYQQTPGQGLQFLFEYFSETQRNKGNFPGRFSGRQFSNSRSEMNVSTLELGDSALYLCASSLGGTGIYEQYFGPGTRLTVT.

The rearrangement links TRBV7-9 to TRBJ1-1; D ambiguous. The CDR3 contains 11 residues. CDR1 and CDR2 (germline): SEHNR, FQNEAQ (reference sequence). V dropped 3 bases and J dropped 4 bases, with 3 bases sitting between them. CDR3 nucleotide sequence: TGTGCCAGCAGCTTCAGCACTGAAGCTTTCTTT. Encoded protein: CASSFSTEAFF.

This clone was found once. The chain carries TRBV19 and TRBJ2-7; 12 nucleotides line up with TRBD2. The length of the CDR3 is 13 residues. Germline CDR1 and CDR2: LNHDA and SQIVND (reference sequence). V shed 5 bases and J 10 bases; nucleotides not matched to a gene: 6. In DNA form, the CDR3 reads TGTGCCAGTAGTCAGACTAGCGGGGGTCGACAGTACTTC. Encoded protein: CASSQTSGGRQYF.

The chain uses TRBV27 and TRBJ2-5; D is possibly TRBD2 (6 bases). The CDR3 extends over 15 amino acids. Deletions cut 0 bases from V and 7 bases from J, with 15 bases between. Germline V gives CDR1 MNHEY, CDR2 SMNVEV (reference sequence). The CDR3 DNA is TGTGCCAGCAGTTTATCGAGCTCCACCGGGGGGACCCAGTACTTC. Translation gives CASSLSSSTGGTQYF.

V gene TRBV11-2 combines with J gene TRBJ2-5; tentative D call: TRBD1 (6 bases). Gene TRBJ2-7 matches the end of the DNA better, so the J call may be wrong. In germline, CDR1 is SGHAT, CDR2 FQNNGV. The CDR3 runs to 13 residues. The CDR3 reads CASRRQVSYEQYF. As DNA, the CDR3 is TGTGCCAGCAGGCGACAGGTCTCCTACGAGCAGTACTTC.

This chain uses TRBV11-2 with TRBJ2-1; possibly TRBD2 for D (7 bases). Germline V lookup: CDR1 SGHAT, CDR2 FQNNGV. Deletions cut 5 bases from V and 4 bases from J, with 12 bases between. This CDR3 comprises 14 residues. The CDR3 reads CASSRGGSYNEQFF. The CDR3 bases are TGTGCCAGCAGCAGGGGGGGGTCTTACAATGAGCAGTTCTTC. Using reference TRBV11-2 and TRBJ2-1 for the parts outside the CDR3, the full variable domain is EAGVAQSPRYKIIEKRQSVAFWCNPISGHATLYWYQQILGQGPKLLIQFQNNGVVDDSQLPKDRFSAERLKGVDSTLKIQPAKLEDSAVYLCASSRGGSYNEQFFGPGTRLTVL.

This clone was seen a handful of times. The chain combines TRBV7-7 with TRBJ2-1; D possibly corresponds to TRBD2 (5 bases). The CDR3 length is 14 residues. CDR1 SSHAT and CDR2 FNYEAQ come from the germline V gene (reference sequence). Trimming took off 2 bases at V and 9 bases at J, with 14 bases between the two ends. The CDR3 sequence: CASSLSSKGAEQFF. The CDR3 coding sequence is TGTGCCAGCAGCTTATCTAGCAAAGGCGCTGAGCAGTTCTTC.

The chain links TRBV4-2 to TRBJ2-7; 9 bases are a match to TRBD2. V dropped 2 bases and J dropped 3; count of bases not matched to a gene: 5. This CDR3 spans 15 amino acids. CDR1 is LGHNA, CDR2 YNFKEQ, per germline. The CDR3 protein is CASSQRSSGGYEQYF. Written as DNA, the CDR3 is TGTGCCAGCAGCCAAAGGAGTAGCGGGGGCTACGAGCAGTACTTC.

In DNA, the CDR3 is TGTGCCAGTAGTATCCCCAATCAGGGAATAGATGGCTACACCTTC. This sequence encodes CASSIPNQGIDGYTF. The V call is TRBV19, the J call TRBJ1-2, with D maybe TRBD1 (5 bases). The germline gives CDR1 LNHDA, CDR2 SQIVND (reference sequence). The CDR3 is 15 residues long. V lost 3 bases and J lost 6, with 17 bases in between.

The chain employs TRBV7-9 and TRBJ1-1; 7 bases are a match to TRBD1. V gave up 1 base and J gave up 5 bases; unmatched junction bases: 7. The CDR3 spans 15 residues. Per the germline V gene, CDR1 is SEHNR and CDR2 is FQNEAQ (reference sequence). Written as DNA, the CDR3 is TGTGCCAGCAGCTTAGGTCGACAGGGTAGAACTGAAGCTTTCTTT. Translating gives CASSLGRQGRTEAFF.

This sequence joins TRBV7-3 and TRBJ1-1; D remains unclear. Germline CDR1 is SGHTA and CDR2 is FQGTGA. This CDR3 has 15 amino acids. V was cut by 2 bases and J by 2 bases, with 12 bases left in between. The CDR3 loop reads CASSLYGNPNTEAFF. CDR3 DNA: TGTGCCAGCAGCTTATACGGGAACCCTAACACTGAAGCTTTCTTT.

This chain uses TRBV19 with TRBJ1-2, with D tentatively TRBD1 (5 bases). This CDR3 contains 14 residues. Germline lookup yields CDR1 LNHDA and CDR2 SQIVND (reference sequence). Trimming removed 3 bases from V and 3 bases from J, with 11 bases in between. The DNA of the CDR3 is TGTGCCAGTAGTATCTCAGGGCAGGACTATGGCTACACCTTC. Translating gives CASSISGQDYGYTF.

V gene TRBV30 combines with J gene TRBJ1-1; D ambiguous. The CDR3 contains 13 residues. V was pared by 1 base and J by 1 base, with 7 bases between. Germline CDR1 and CDR2: GTSNPN and SVGIG (reference sequence). CDR3 loop: CAWSAGWNTEAFF. The CDR3 coding sequence is TGTGCCTGGAGTGCCGGGTGGAACACTGAAGCTTTCTTT.

The J gene is TRBJ2-7, the V gene TRBV5-6; TRBD2 might be the D (5 bases). Deletions cut 3 bases from V and 2 bases from J, with 12 bases between. The CDR3 loop spans 14 amino acids. CDR1 and CDR2 (germline): SGHDT, YYEEEE. This CDR3 reads CASSSASSPYEQYF. The CDR3 DNA sequence: TGTGCCAGCAGCTCAGCTAGCAGCCCCTACGAGCAGTACTTC.

J is TRBJ1-1 and V is TRBV6-6, with D tentatively TRBD1 (6 bases). Trimming took off 8 bases at V and 7 bases at J, with 14 bases between the two ends. The CDR3 has 12 residues. CDR1 is MNHNY and CDR2 is SVGAGI in the germline V gene (reference sequence). CDR3 residues: CASGGGANEAFF. The CDR3, as DNA: TGTGCCAGCGGCGGGGGGGCGAATGAAGCTTTCTTT.

The chain recombines TRBV28 with TRBJ1-2; TRBD1 aligns across 7 bases. This CDR3 is built from 17 residues. V was clipped by 2 bases and J by 8 bases; unmatched bases: 17. CDR1 and CDR2 (germline): MDHEN, SYDVKM. The CDR3 spells CASSLDRDRISVRGYTF. CDR3 DNA sequence: TGTGCCAGCAGTTTAGACAGGGATCGGATCTCGGTTCGGGGCTACACCTTC.

This chain links TRBV19 with TRBJ1-2; D perhaps matches TRBD1 (5 bases). The CDR3 spans 13 residues. The V end lost 3 bases, the J end lost 4 bases, and 9 bases lay between the germline ends. Germline V CDR1 and CDR2: LNHDA, SQIVND (reference sequence). The CDR3 DNA reads TGTGCCAGTAGTATGGGGGGGTTCTATGGCTACACCTTC. Residues: CASSMGGFYGYTF.

On this clone: The junction shows a germline mismatch at one end, possibly a read error. V gene TRBV30 combines with J gene TRBJ2-1; 9 bases are shared with TRBD1. Germline CDR1 is GTSNPN and CDR2 is SVGIG (reference sequence). The CDR3 extends over 14 amino acids. CDR3 loop: CARRSGTGWHEQFF. The CDR3 coding sequence is TGTGCCCGGAGATCCGGGACAGGGTGGCATGAGCAGTTCTTC.

This sequence joins TRBV6-1 and TRBJ1-2; D ambiguous. In germline, CDR1 is MNHNS, CDR2 SASEGT. V was shortened by 4 bases and J by 6 bases, with 6 bases between the two germline ends. This CDR3 comprises 11 residues. The chain's CDR3 is CASSGGHGYTF. CDR3 nucleotide sequence: TGTGCCAGCAGTGGAGGGCATGGCTACACCTTC.

The genes are TRBV18 and TRBJ2-5, with D maybe TRBD2 (6 bases). CDR1 and CDR2 from the germline V gene are KGHSH and LQKENI. This CDR3 is built from 14 residues. Trimming cost V 2 bases and J 1 base, with 8 bases left between them. CDR3: CASSPSGAQETQYF. In DNA form, the CDR3 reads TGTGCCAGCTCACCATCGGGAGCCCAAGAGACCCAGTACTTC.

A word on this clone: One end of the junction is discordant with germline, which a read error may explain. This chain uses TRBV7-9 with TRBJ1-1; 7 bases align to TRBD1. The length of the CDR3 is 17 residues. Germline lookup yields CDR1 SEHNR and CDR2 FQNEAQ (reference sequence). In DNA, the CDR3 is TGTTCCAGCAGCTTAGATCTGGTAACGACAGGGCACCGAGAAGCTTTCTTT. As protein: CSSSLDLVTTGHREAFF.

The rearrangement uses TRBV11-2 and TRBJ2-5, with D unclear. Germline V gene sequence: CDR1 SGHAT, CDR2 FQNNGV. The CDR3 sequence is 14 residues long. The ends were cut back, 5 bases at V and 4 bases at J, with 14 bases in the middle. For the CDR3, the DNA is TGTGCCAGCAGCCCTGTCAGGCGTGGAGAGACCCAGTACTTC. Translating gives CASSPVRRGETQYF.

About this clone: Other nucleotide sequences from this sample produce the same CDR3. The chain has TRBV9 and TRBJ2-7; TRBD1 aligns across 10 bases. The V and J ends lost 3 bases and 3 bases, in that order; junction bases with no gene match: 0. The CDR3 spans 13 residues. Germline loops: CDR1 SGDLS, CDR2 YYNGEE. CDR3 in DNA: TGTGCCAGCAGCGGGACAGGGGGCTACGAGCAGTACTTC. It specifies CASSGTGGYEQYF.